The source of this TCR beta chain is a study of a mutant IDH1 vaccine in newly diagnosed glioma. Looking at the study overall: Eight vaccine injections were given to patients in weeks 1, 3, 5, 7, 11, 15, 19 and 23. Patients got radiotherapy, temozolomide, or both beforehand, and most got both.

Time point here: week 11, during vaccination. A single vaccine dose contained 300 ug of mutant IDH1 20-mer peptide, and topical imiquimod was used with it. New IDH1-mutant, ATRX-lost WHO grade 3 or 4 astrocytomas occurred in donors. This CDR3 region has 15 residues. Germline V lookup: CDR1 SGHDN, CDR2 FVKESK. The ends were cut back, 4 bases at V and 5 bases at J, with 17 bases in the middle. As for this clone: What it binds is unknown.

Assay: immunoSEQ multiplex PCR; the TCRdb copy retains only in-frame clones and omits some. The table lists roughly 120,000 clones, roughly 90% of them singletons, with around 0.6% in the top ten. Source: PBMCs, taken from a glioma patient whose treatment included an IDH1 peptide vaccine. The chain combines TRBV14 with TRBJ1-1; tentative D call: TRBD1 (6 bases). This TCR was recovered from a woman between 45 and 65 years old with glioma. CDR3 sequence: CASSLRVQGRTEAFF. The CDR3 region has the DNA TGTGCCAGCAGCCTGAGGGTGCAGGGGCGGACTGAAGCTTTCTTT.